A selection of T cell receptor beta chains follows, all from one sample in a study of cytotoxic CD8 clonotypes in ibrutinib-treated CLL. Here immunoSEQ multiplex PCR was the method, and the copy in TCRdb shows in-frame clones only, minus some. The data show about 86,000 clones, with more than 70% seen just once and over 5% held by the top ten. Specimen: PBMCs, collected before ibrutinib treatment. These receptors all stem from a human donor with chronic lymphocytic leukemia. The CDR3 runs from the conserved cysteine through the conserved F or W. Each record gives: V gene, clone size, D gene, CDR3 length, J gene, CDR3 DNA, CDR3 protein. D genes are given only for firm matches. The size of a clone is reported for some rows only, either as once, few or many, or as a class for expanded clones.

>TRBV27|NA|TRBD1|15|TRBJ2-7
TGTGCCAGCAGTTTTGGACAGGGGTTCATTTACGAGCAGTACTTC
CASSFGQGFIYEQYF
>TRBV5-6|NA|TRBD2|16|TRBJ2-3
TGTGCCAGCACCCGGGGGGTGGGAGGGCCCACAGATACGCAGTATTTT
CASTRGVGGPTDTQYF
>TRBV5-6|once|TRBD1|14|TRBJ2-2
TGTGCCAGCAGCTGGACAGGGGGCACCGGGGAGCTGTTTTTT
CASSWTGGTGELFF
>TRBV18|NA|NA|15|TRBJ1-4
TGTGCCAGCTCAAGAGGGGGTCTAACTAATGAAAAACTGTTTTTT
CASSRGGLTNEKLFF
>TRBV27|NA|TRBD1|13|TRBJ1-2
TGTGCCAGCAGTTTAGACAGGGGGGCTGGCTACACCTTC
CASSLDRGAGYTF
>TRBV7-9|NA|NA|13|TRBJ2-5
TGTGCCAGCAGCAGCGCCGGGGCAGGGACCCAGTACTTC
CASSSAGAGTQYF
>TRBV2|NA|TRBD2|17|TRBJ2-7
TGTGCCAGCGAGGGTGGTTATCTAGCGGGAGGTTCCTACGAGCAGTACTTC
CASEGGYLAGGSYEQYF
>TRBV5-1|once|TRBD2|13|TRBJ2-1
TGCGCCAGCAGCCTAACGACGGGGGGTGAGCAGTTCTTC
CASSLTTGGEQFF
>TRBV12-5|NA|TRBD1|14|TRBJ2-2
TGTGCTAGTGGCCGACAGGGTTCTCTCGGGGAGCTGTTTTTT
CASGRQGSLGELFF
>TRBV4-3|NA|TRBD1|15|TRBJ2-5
TGCGCCAGCAGCCAAGGGACAGGGAGCGGGGAGACCCAGTACTTC
CASSQGTGSGETQYF
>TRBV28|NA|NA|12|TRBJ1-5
TGTGCCAGCAGAGAATCAAATCAGCCCCAGCATTTT
CASRESNQPQHF
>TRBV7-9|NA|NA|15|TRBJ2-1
TGTGCCAGCAGCCCACTGGCCCTGGACGGTCAGGCGCAGTTCTTC
CASSPLALDGQAQFF
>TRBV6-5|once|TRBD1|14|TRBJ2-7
TGTGCCAGCAGCCCCCTGGGACAGTCCTACGAGCAGTACTTC
CASSPLGQSYEQYF
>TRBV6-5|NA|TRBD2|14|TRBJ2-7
TGTGCCAGCAGACCCGGACTAGCGGGTTACGAGCAGTACTTC
CASRPGLAGYEQYF
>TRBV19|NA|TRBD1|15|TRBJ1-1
TGTGCCAGTAGTAAAGCTGGGACAGGACGTCGTGAAGCTTTCTTT
CASSKAGTGRREAFF
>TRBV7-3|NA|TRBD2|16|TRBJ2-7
TGTGCCAGCAGCTTAACCTTAGCGGGACCCGCTCGGGAGCAGTACTTC
CASSLTLAGPAREQYF